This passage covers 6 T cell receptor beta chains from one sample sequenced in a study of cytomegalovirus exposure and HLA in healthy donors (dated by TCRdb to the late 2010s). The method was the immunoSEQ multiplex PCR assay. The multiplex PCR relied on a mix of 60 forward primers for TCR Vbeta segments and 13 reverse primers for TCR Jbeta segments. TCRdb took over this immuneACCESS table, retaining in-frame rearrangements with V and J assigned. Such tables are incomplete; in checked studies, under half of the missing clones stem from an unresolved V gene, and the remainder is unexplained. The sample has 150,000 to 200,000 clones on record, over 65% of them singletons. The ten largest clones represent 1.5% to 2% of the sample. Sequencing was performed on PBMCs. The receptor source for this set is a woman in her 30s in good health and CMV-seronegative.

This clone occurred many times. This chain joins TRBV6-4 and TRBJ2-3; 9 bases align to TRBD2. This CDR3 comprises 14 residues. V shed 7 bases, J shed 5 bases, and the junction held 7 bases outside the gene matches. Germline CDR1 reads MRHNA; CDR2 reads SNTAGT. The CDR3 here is CASTPTSGQDTQYF. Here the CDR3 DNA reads TGTGCCAGCACCCCGACTAGCGGTCAAGATACGCAGTATTTT.

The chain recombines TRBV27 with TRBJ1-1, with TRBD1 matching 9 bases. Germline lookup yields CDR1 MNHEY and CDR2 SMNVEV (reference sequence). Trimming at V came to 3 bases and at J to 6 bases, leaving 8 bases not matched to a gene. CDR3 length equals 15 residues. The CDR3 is CASSFIPGQGAEAFF. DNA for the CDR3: TGTGCCAGCAGTTTCATCCCGGGACAGGGAGCTGAAGCTTTCTTT.

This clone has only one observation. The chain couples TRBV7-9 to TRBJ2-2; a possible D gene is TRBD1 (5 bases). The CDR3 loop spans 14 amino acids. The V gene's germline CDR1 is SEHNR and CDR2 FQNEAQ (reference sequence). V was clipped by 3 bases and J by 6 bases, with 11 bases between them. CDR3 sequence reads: CASSFSRVAGELFF. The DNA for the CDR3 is TGTGCCAGCAGCTTCTCCAGGGTTGCCGGGGAGCTGTTTTTT.

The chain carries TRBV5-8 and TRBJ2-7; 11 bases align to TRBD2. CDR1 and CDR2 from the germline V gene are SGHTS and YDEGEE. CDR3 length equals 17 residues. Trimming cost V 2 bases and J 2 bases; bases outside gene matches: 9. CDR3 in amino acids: CASSFRYGTSGTYEQYF. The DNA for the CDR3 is TGTGCCAGCAGCTTTCGCTATGGGACTAGCGGAACCTACGAGCAGTACTTC. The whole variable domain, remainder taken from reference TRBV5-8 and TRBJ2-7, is EAGVTQSPTHLIKTRGQQATLRCSPISGHTSVYWYQQALGLGLQFLLWYDEGEERNRGNFPPRFSGRQFPNYSSELNVNALELEDSALYLCASSFRYGTSGTYEQYFGPGTRLTVT.

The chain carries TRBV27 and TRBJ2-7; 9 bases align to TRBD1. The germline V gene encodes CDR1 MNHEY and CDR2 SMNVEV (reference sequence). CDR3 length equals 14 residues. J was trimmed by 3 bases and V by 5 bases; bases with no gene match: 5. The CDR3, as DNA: TGTGCCAGCAGTCTGGGACAGGGCTACTACGAGCAGTACTTC. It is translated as CASSLGQGYYEQYF.

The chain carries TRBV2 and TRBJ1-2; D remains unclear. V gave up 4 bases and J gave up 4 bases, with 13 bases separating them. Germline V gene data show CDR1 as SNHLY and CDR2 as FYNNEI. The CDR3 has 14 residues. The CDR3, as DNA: TGTGCCAGCAGTGGGGCCCGGGAAAGCTATGGCTACACCTTC. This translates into CASSGARESYGYTF.